Sequencing of this T cell receptor beta chain was carried out in a study of T cell repertoires in cytomegalovirus infection. About the study: Both CMV infection and a matching HLA type were indicated by public TCR beta signatures. Study-wide findings and caveats: The ex vivo response was dominated by HLA-C-restricted CMV-specific TCR beta clonotypes. The cumulative frequency of public TCR beta families distinguished individuals who carried CMV together with the relevant HLA.

One entry per CDR3 protein results from TCRdb running MiXCR on the reads. Here the sample spans roughly 200,000 distinct CDR3 sequences, about 15% being singletons. This clonotype appeared many times. Its target is not known. Germline values: CDR1 SGHTA, CDR2 FQGNSA. V was cut by 0 bases and J by 2 bases, with 8 bases left in between. CDR3 length equals 14 residues. The clonotype was recovered from a human donor in good health (CMV status not recorded). Some clones in this sample may be carry-over from other donors' samples. The sample consisted of CD8+ T cells from PBMCs. V is TRBV7-2 and J is TRBJ2-7; possibly TRBD1 for D (6 bases). CDR3 bases: TGTGCCAGCAGCTTAGCGACAGGAGCCTACGAGCAGTACTTC. It yields the protein CASSLATGAYEQYF.